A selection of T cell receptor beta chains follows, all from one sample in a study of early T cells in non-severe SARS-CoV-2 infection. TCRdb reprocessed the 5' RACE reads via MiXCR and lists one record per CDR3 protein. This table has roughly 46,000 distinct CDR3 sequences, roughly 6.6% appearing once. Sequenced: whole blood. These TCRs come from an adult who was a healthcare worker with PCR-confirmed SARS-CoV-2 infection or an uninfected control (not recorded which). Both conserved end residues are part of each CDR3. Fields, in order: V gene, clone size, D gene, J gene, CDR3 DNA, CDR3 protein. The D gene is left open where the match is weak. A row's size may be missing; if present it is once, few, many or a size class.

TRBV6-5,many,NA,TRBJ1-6,TGTGCCAGCAGTTATTGGGGGGACAATTCACCCCTCCACTTT,CASSYWGDNSPLHF
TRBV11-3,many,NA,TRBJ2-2,TGTGCCAGCAGCTTAGCTGGTTTTCCCGGGGAGCTGTTTTTT,CASSLAGFPGELFF
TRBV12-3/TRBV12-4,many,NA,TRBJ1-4,TGTGCCAGCAGTTTTGGGGCTAATGAAAAACTGTTTTTT,CASSFGANEKLFF
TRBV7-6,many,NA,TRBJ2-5,TGTGCCAGCAGCTTAAATACGGCGCCGCCAGAGACCCAGTACTTC,CASSLNTAPPETQYF
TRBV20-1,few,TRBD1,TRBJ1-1,TGCAGTGCTAAGGGGGGCTTAAGGACAGGGGCGACTGAAGCTTTCTTT,CSAKGGLRTGATEAFF
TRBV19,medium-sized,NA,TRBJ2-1,TGTGCCAGCCAAAGGGGTTTCAATGAGCAGTTCTTC,CASQRGFNEQFF
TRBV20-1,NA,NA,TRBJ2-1,TGCAGTGTTGCGGGACATCATCATGAGCAGTTCTTC,CSVAGHHHEQFF
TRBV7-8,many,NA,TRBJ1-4,TGTGCCAGCAGCTTAGTTGGTGGGGGCGGTGAAAAACTGTTTTTT,CASSLVGGGGEKLFF
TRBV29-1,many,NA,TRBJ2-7,TGCAGCGTCCGTACGAGCTACGAGCAGTACTTC,CSVRTSYEQYF
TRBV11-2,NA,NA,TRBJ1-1,TGTGCCAGCAGCTTAGGGGTATCCGGCACTGAAGCTTTCTTT,CASSLGVSGTEAFF
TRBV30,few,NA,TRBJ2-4,TGTGCCTGGAGTGGGGTGTGGGGAAACATTCAGTACTTC,CAWSGVWGNIQYF
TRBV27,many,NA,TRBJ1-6,TGTGCCAGCAGCCTTAGGGGGGAGAACTCACCCCTCCACTTT,CASSLRGENSPLHF
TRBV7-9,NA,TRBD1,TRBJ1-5,TGTGCCAGCACCCCCGCAGGGGACAGAAATCAGCCCCAGCATTTT,CASTPAGDRNQPQHF
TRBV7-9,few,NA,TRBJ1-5,TGTGCCAGCAGCCCTCAGGCGGGAAGCGATCAGCCCCAGCATTTT,CASSPQAGSDQPQHF
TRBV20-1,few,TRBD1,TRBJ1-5,TGCAGTGCCTGGACAGGGATGGAGGAGCAGCCCCAGCATTTT,CSAWTGMEEQPQHF
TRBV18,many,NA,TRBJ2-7,TGTGCCAGCTCACCCAGATACGAGCAGTACTTC,CASSPRYEQYF
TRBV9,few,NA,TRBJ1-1,TGTGCCAGCAGCCCCCTTGTTGAAGCTTTCTTT,CASSPLVEAFF
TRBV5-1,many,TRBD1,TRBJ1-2,TGCGCCAGCAGCTCGTGGACAGGGAATGGCTACACCTTC,CASSSWTGNGYTF
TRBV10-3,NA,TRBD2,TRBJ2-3,TGTGCCATCAGTCGGACTAGCGGGGCAGATACGCAGTATTTT,CAISRTSGADTQYF
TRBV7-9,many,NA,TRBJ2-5,TGTGCCAGCAGCAGAGGGACGTCCGGGGACCAGTACTTC,CASSRGTSGDQYF
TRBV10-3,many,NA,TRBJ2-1,TGTGCCATCAGTGATAGGGCTGCTGAGCAGTTCTTC,CAISDRAAEQFF
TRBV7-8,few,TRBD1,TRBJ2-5,TGTGCCAGCACAGGACAGGGGTCACAAGAGACCCAGTACTTC,CASTGQGSQETQYF
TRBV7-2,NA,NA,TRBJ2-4,TGTGCCAGCAGCTCCCCGGCAGGGGCTAACATTCAGTACTTC,CASSSPAGANIQYF
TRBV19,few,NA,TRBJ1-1,TGTGCCAGTACCCTCACGGGGGGGACTGAAGCTTTCTTT,CASTLTGGTEAFF
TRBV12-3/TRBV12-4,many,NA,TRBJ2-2,TGTGCCAGCAGTTTAGGGCCTAACACCGGGGAGCTGTTTTTT,CASSLGPNTGELFF
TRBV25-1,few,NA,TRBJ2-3,TGTGCCAGCAGCTCCCCGGGGGGCCTCACAGATACGCAGTATTTT,CASSSPGGLTDTQYF
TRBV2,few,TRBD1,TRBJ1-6,TGTGCCAGCAGTACACAGGGGGCGCTTTTTTCACCCCTCCACTTT,CASSTQGALFSPLHF
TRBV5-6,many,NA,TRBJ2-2,TGTGCCAGCAGCACCGGGGACACTTACACCGGGGAGCTGTTTTTT,CASSTGDTYTGELFF
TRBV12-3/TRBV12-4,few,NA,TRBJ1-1,TGTGCCAGCAGTTACAGGGTAAAGAACACTGAAGCTTTCTTT,CASSYRVKNTEAFF
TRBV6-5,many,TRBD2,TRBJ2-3,TGTGCCAGCAGTTGGGGGGGGCTAGCGGGTCCCACAGATACGCAGTATTTT,CASSWGGLAGPTDTQYF
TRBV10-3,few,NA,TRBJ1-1,TGTGCCATCAGTGAGATAGGGACGAACACTGAAGCTTTCTTT,CAISEIGTNTEAFF
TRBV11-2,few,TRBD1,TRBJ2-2,TGTGCCAGCAGATTCCTCAGGGGGCGATCCACCGGGGAGCTGTTTTTT,CASRFLRGRSTGELFF
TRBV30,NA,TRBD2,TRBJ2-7,TGTGCCTGGAGTCCCCATCAGCGGGGGCTAACGGAGCAGTACTTC,CAWSPHQRGLTEQYF
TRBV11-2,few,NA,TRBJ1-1,TGTGCCAGCAGCTCCCAAATCGCGAGCGCTGAAGCTTTCTTT,CASSSQIASAEAFF
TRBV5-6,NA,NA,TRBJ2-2,TGTGCCAGCAGTTGGGTCGGGGAGCTGTTTTTT,CASSWVGELFF
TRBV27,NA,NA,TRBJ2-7,TGTGCCAGCAGTTTATCGTCCTGGGGGGCCTTGGACGAGCAGTACTTC,CASSLSSWGALDEQYF
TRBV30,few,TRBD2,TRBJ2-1,TGTGCCTGGACCCTAGCGGGGGGGCCATCTCTGTTCTTC,CAWTLAGGPSLFF
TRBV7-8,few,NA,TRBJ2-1,TGTGCCAGCAGCTCTCCGGACGGCTACAATGAGCAGTTCTTC,CASSSPDGYNEQFF
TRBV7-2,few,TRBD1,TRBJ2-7,TGTGCCAGCTCCTACTACAGGACAGGGGTCGACGAGCAGTACTTC,CASSYYRTGVDEQYF
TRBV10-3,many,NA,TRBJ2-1,TGTGCCATCAGTGTCGACAGGGAGGACAATGAGCAGTTCTTC,CAISVDREDNEQFF
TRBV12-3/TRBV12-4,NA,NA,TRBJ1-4,TGTGCCAGCAGTGGAGGCTTCCAGGGGACTAATGAAAAACTGTTTTTT,CASSGGFQGTNEKLFF